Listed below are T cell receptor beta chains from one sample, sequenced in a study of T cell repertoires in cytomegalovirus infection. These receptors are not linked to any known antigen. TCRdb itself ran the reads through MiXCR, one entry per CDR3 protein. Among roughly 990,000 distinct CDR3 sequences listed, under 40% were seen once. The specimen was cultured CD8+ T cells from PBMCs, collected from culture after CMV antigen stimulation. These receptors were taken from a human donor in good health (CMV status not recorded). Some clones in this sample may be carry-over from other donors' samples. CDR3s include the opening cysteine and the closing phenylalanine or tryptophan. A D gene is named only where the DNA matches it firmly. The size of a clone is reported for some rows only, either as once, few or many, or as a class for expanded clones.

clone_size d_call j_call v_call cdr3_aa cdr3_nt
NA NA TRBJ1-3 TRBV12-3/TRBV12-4 CASTPFWDNGGNTIYF TGTGCCAGCACCCCATTCTGGGACAACGGGGGAAACACCATATATTTT
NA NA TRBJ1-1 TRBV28 CASSSPYGEGTEAFF TGTGCCAGCAGTTCCCCGTATGGGGAGGGCACTGAAGCTTTCTTT
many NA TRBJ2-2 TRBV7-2 CASEGEDTGELFF TGTGCCAGCGAGGGAGAGGACACCGGGGAGCTGTTTTTT
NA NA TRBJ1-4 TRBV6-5 CASSYQANEKLFF TGTGCCAGCAGTTACCAGGCTAATGAAAAACTGTTTTTT
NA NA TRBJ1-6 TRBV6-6 CASSRAVAYNSPLHF TGTGCCAGCTCTAGGGCGGTGGCCTATAATTCACCCCTCCACTTT
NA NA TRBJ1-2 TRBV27 CASSPILLPRPGGYTF TGTGCCAGCAGTCCGATCCTCCTCCCCCGGCCGGGTGGCTACACCTTC
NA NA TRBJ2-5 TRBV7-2 CSSSKTRPSWETQYF TGTTCCAGCAGTAAGACACGCCCATCCTGGGAGACCCAGTACTTC
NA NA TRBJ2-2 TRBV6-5 CASSYSTVYTGELFF TGTGCCAGCAGTTACTCTACAGTATACACCGGGGAGCTGTTTTTT
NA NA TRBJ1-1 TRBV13 CASSLDGSEAFF TGTGCCAGCAGCTTAGATGGATCTGAAGCTTTCTTT
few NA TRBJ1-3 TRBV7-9 CASSLVSRRGSGNTIYF TGTGCCAGCAGCTTAGTATCTCGCAGGGGCTCTGGAAACACCATATATTTT
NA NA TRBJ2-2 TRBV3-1 CASSQEGTRSNTGELFF TGTGCCAGCAGCCAAGAGGGGACCCGGTCGAACACCGGGGAGCTGTTTTTT
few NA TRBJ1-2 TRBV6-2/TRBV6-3 CASSYGLSSYGYTF TGTGCCAGCAGTTATGGACTCTCTAGCTATGGCTACACCTTC
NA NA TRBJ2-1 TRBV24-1 CATSDGFRRDLIDEQFF TGTGCCACCAGTGATGGATTCCGTCGGGATCTGATAGATGAGCAGTTCTTC
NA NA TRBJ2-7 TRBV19 CASSIPANPYEQYF TGTGCCAGTAGTATCCCAGCGAACCCCTACGAGCAGTACTTC
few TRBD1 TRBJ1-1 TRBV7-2 CASSFGTGLTEAFF TGTGCCAGCAGCTTTGGGACAGGGCTCACTGAAGCTTTCTTT
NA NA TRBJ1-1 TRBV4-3 CASSDDMGSREAFF TGCGCCAGCAGCGACGACATGGGGTCCCGTGAAGCTTTCTTT
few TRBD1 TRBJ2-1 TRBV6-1 CASSDTPGQGRNEQFF TGTGCCAGCAGCGATACTCCGGGACAGGGACGGAATGAGCAGTTCTTC
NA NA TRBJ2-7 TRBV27 CATLYGYEQYF TGTGCCACCCTATATGGGTACGAGCAGTACTTC
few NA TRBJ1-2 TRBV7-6 CASSHARTDGYTF TGTGCCAGCAGCCACGCAAGGACAGATGGCTACACCTTC
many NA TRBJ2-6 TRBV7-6 CASSFWDESSGANVLTF TGTGCCAGCAGCTTTTGGGACGAAAGCTCTGGGGCCAACGTCCTGACTTTC
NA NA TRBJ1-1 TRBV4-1 CASSQVGRGEAFF TGCGCCAGCAGCCAAGTCGGGCGCGGGGAAGCTTTCTTT
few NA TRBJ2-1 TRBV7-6 CASLTQPGLLRKSSYNEQFF TGTGCCAGCCTTACCCAACCGGGACTCTTGCGGAAGAGCTCCTACAATGAGCAGTTCTTC
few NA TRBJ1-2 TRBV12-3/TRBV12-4 CASSGVGWYGYTF TGTGCCAGCAGTGGGGTCGGTTGGTATGGCTACACCTTC
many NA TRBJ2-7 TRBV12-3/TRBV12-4 CASSPGTLPLEQYF TGTGCCAGCAGCCCCGGCACTCTTCCCCTGGAGCAGTACTTC
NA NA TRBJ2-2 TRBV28 CASSLSPDLTGELFF TGTGCCAGCAGTTTATCCCCCGACCTGACCGGGGAGCTGTTTTTT
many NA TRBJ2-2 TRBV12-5 CASGPGGISKDTGELFF TGTGCTAGTGGTCCAGGAGGGATTAGTAAGGACACCGGGGAGCTGTTTTTT
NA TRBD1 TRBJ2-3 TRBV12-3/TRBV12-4 CASSPDTRQGLVHADTQYF TGTGCCAGCAGCCCAGACACCCGACAGGGGTTGGTTCATGCAGATACGCAGTATTTT
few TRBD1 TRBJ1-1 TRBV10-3 CAIGTGRNTEAFF TGTGCCATAGGGACAGGGAGAAACACTGAAGCTTTCTTT
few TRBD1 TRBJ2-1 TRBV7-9 CASSRQGKNEQFF TGTGCCAGCAGCCGACAGGGCAAGAATGAGCAGTTCTTC
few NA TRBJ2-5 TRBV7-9 CASSLGPKDQYF TGTGCCAGCAGCTTAGGACCCAAGGACCAGTACTTC
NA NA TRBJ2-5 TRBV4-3 CASSQGTAGQETQYF TGCGCCAGCAGCCAAGGGACGGCAGGGCAAGAGACCCAGTACTTC
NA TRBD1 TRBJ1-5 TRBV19 CASSAYLLLTGEDQPQHF TGTGCCAGTAGTGCGTACCTGCTACTGACAGGGGAGGATCAGCCCCAGCATTTT
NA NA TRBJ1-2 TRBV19 CASSYTGWDGYTF TGTGCCAGTAGTTATACAGGGTGGGATGGCTACACCTTC
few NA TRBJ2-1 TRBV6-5 CASRGLHNNEQFF TGTGCCAGCAGGGGTCTTCACAACAATGAGCAGTTCTTC
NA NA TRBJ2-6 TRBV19 CASSWSGANVLTF TGTGCCAGTAGTTGGTCTGGGGCCAACGTCCTGACTTTC
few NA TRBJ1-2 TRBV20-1 CSARNRDYGYTF TGCAGTGCTAGAAACAGGGATTATGGCTACACCTTC
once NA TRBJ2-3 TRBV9 CASSPGVYTDTQYF TGTGCCAGCAGCCCCGGTGTATACACAGATACGCAGTATTTT
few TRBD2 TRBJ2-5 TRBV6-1 CASSEFLAGGPRETQYF TGTGCCAGCAGTGAATTCCTAGCGGGGGGGCCCAGAGAGACCCAGTACTTC
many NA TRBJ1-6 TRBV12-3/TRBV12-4 CASSFQLEGRELDSPLHF TGTGCCAGCAGTTTCCAATTGGAGGGCAGGGAACTTGATTCACCCCTCCACTTT